This section outlines one T cell receptor beta chain sequence together with its context. As yet, its antigen is unknown. This sample was included in a study of shared clonotypes between healthy human individuals. Findings of the study overall: With a handful of donors compared, roughly 5% of naive CD4 clonotypes were shared. At large depth, rarefaction still showed sorted-subset sequencing to be incomplete.

The data were produced by immunoSEQ multiplex PCR, yet TCRdb's version contains in-frame clones alone and is incomplete. The sample lists about a million clones, roughly 77% occurring once. This clonotype was obtained from a man younger than 35 in good health. Some clones in this sample may be carry-over from other donors' samples. Sequencing input: memory CD4+ T cells from PBMCs. Subset reported: CD45RA-negative fraction.

Here the CDR3 reads CASSRPETGKAEAFF. CDR3 nucleotides: TGTGCCAGCAGCCGACCCGAGACAGGGAAGGCTGAAGCTTTCTTT. The chain is built from TRBV28 and TRBJ1-1, with 7 bases identical to TRBD1. This CDR3 is 15 amino acids long. V lost 6 bases to trimming and J lost 6 bases; unmatched junction nucleotides: 13. The germline gives CDR1 MDHEN, CDR2 SYDVKM.